The 26 T cell receptor beta chains below all came from one sample that was sequenced in a study of CD8+ T cells in alopecia areata. Sequencing used cDNA as its template, made by extracting RNA and reverse transcribing it. TCRdb keeps only in-frame clones here, not all; method: immunoSEQ multiplex PCR. The data show 200,000 to 250,000 clones, with around 57% seen just once and 1.6% held by the top ten. The sample's treatment: oral pan-JAK inhibitor, 5-10 mg twice daily. The sample consisted of CD4+ T cells sorted from blood, taken at week 4, from a patient treated with tofacitinib. The origin of the receptors is a human donor with alopecia areata.

The chain couples TRBV29-1 to TRBJ2-1; TRBD1 matches at 7 bases. V dropped 4 bases and J dropped 2; count of bases not matched to a gene: 5. CDR1 is SQVTM, CDR2 ANQGSEA, per germline. This CDR3 spans 14 amino acids. The CDR3 is CSVAKTGTYNEQFF. CDR3 DNA sequence: TGCAGCGTTGCTAAGACAGGGACCTACAATGAGCAGTTCTTC.

The rearrangement joins TRBV5-1 to TRBJ2-3, with D maybe TRBD1 (5 bases). This CDR3 has 17 residues. Trimming left V 0 bases short and J 1 base short, with 15 bases between. CDR1 and CDR2 (germline): SGHRS, YFSETQ. The CDR3 DNA follows: TGCGCCAGCAGCTTGGGCGCAGGGATTCGAGGCACAGATACGCAGTATTTT. It codes for CASSLGAGIRGTDTQYF.

This clone has only a few counts. The gene calls are TRBV29-1 and TRBJ2-6; unclear D gene. The CDR3 spans 15 residues. From germline, CDR1 is SQVTM and CDR2 ANQGSEA. Trimming removed 6 bases from V and 0 bases from J, with 12 bases in between. The CDR3 sequence is CSVLGSDSGANVLTF. In DNA, the CDR3 is TGCAGCGTCCTGGGGTCTGACTCTGGGGCCAACGTCCTGACTTTC.

The chain employs TRBV30 and TRBJ1-2, with 7 positions matching TRBD1. The V segment lost 2 bases and the J segment 6 bases; nucleotides outside the gene matches: 9. This CDR3 has 14 residues. The germline gives CDR1 GTSNPN, CDR2 SVGIG (reference sequence). CDR3 nucleotides: TGTGCCTGGAGTACAGGGGACCTTCGGAATGGCTACACCTTC. Translation gives CAWSTGDLRNGYTF. The full variable domain, rest sourced from reference TRBV30 and TRBJ1-2, is SQTIHQWPATLVQPVGSPLSLECTVEGTSNPNLYWYRQAAGRGLQLLFYSVGIGQISSEVPQNLSASRPQDRQFILSSKKLLLSDSGFYLCAWSTGDLRNGYTFGSGTRLTVV.

The rearrangement uses TRBV25-1 and TRBJ1-2, with no clear D. Germline loops: CDR1 MGHDK, CDR2 SYGVNS. The germline V and J ends were trimmed by 1 base and 6 bases, with 6 bases remaining between them. The CDR3 loop spans 12 amino acids. This CDR3 is CASSEWGDGYTF. CDR3 DNA: TGTGCCAGCAGTGAATGGGGAGATGGCTACACCTTC.

This clone was seen only a few times. V is TRBV29-1 and J is TRBJ1-1, with D unresolved. The CDR3 length is 14 residues. Trimming stripped 7 bases from V and 5 bases from J, with 20 bases between. Germline V CDR1 and CDR2: SQVTM, ANQGSEA. CDR3 coding DNA: TGCAGCGGATCGCTGTGGGGTGAAAGAACTGAAGCTTTCTTT. As protein: CSGSLWGERTEAFF. The whole variable domain, remainder taken from reference TRBV29-1 and TRBJ1-1, is SAVISQKPSRDICQRGTSLTIQCQVDSQVTMMFWYRQQPGQSLTLIATANQGSEATYESGFVIDKFPISRPNLTFSTLTVSNMSPEDSSIYLCSGSLWGERTEAFFGQGTRLTVV.

The chain recombines TRBV28 with TRBJ2-4; D call uncertain. CDR3 length equals 12 residues. Trimming stripped 6 bases from V and 8 bases from J, with 11 bases between. In germline, CDR1 is MDHEN, CDR2 SYDVKM. This CDR3 is CASSSVRDIQYF. The CDR3 DNA reads TGTGCCAGCAGCTCAGTAAGGGACATTCAGTACTTC.

The chain uses TRBV29-1 and TRBJ2-1; 8 positions match TRBD1. V lost 4 bases to trimming and J lost 9 bases; unmatched junction nucleotides: 11. CDR1 SQVTM and CDR2 ANQGSEA come from the germline V gene. There are 14 residues in the CDR3. CDR3 nucleotide sequence: TGCAGCGTTGCGGGGACAGGACAAGCTGGTGAGCAGTTCTTC. It translates to CSVAGTGQAGEQFF.

This chain connects TRBV7-2 to TRBJ2-7; D uncertain. This CDR3 has 12 amino acids. Germline V gene sequence: CDR1 SGHTA, CDR2 FQGNSA. V shed 4 bases and J shed 2 bases, with 6 bases lying between them. CDR3 residues: CASSSWTYEQYF. CDR3 sequence (DNA): TGTGCCAGCAGCTCATGGACCTACGAGCAGTACTTC. Based on the CDR3 plus reference TRBV7-2 and TRBJ2-7, the full variable domain is GAGVSQSPSNKVTEKGKDVELRCDPISGHTALYWYRQSLGQGLEFLIYFQGNSAPDKSGLPSDRFSAERTGGSVSTLTIQRTQQEDSAVYLCASSSWTYEQYFGPGTRLTVT.

This clone was picked up a small number of times. The chain recombines TRBV10-3 with TRBJ2-6; 9 nucleotides agree with TRBD2. CDR1 is ENHRY, CDR2 SYGVKD, per germline. V shed 10 bases and J 3 bases; nucleotides not matched to a gene: 10. The CDR3 runs 16 residues. CDR3 amino acids: CATCPSGVNGANVLTF. CDR3 coding DNA: TGTGCCACCTGTCCTAGCGGGGTGAATGGGGCCAACGTCCTGACTTTC.

The V gene is TRBV25-1, the J gene TRBJ2-1; D unresolved. The CDR3 consists of 12 residues. CDR1 and CDR2 from the germline V gene are MGHDK and SYGVNS. Trimming removed 4 bases at V and 7 bases at J, with 8 bases between. CDR3 nucleotide sequence: TGTGCCAGCAGTGGCTTAGAGAATGAGCAGTTCTTC. This encodes CASSGLENEQFF. The full variable domain, in which reference TRBV25-1 and TRBJ2-1 provide the parts outside the CDR3, is EADIYQTPRYLVIGTGKKITLECSQTMGHDKMYWYQQDPGMELHLIHYSYGVNSTEKGDLSSESTVSRIRTEHFPLTLESARPSHTSQYLCASSGLENEQFFGPGTRLTVL.

The table lists this clone with a few counts. The chain links TRBV27 to TRBJ2-3, with TRBD1 identical over 12 bases. The V gene's germline CDR1 is MNHEY and CDR2 SMNVEV (reference sequence). The length of the CDR3 is 15 residues. The ends lost 4 bases at V and 5 bases at J; junction bases unmatched: 4. This CDR3 is CASSYGTGGRDTQYF. CDR3 coding DNA: TGTGCCAGCAGTTACGGGACAGGGGGCCGAGATACGCAGTATTTT.

This clone was seen a handful of times. This sequence joins TRBV7-9 and TRBJ1-4, with 7 bases lining up with TRBD1. This CDR3 is 15 amino acids long. With V trimmed by 5 bases and J by 6 bases, 9 bases remained unmatched. Germline V gives CDR1 SEHNR, CDR2 FQNEAQ (reference sequence). For the CDR3, the DNA is TGTGCCAGCAGCCCCCCGACAGGGTGGGATGAAAAACTGTTTTTT. Its translation is CASSPPTGWDEKLFF.

The chain couples TRBV1 to TRBJ2-1; the table assigns TRBD2, which was not confirmed against the DNA. TRBV1 is a pseudogene. The CDR3 loop spans 17 amino acids. The CDR3 DNA follows: TGCACCAGCAGCCCCGAACTAGCGGGGGGAACAAACAATGAGCAGTTCTTC. Residues: CTSSPELAGGTNNEQFF.

The V call is TRBV29-1, the J call TRBJ2-3; D unresolved. Germline CDR1 and CDR2: SQVTM and ANQGSEA. With 6 bases removed from V and 2 bases from J, the gap between germline ends came to 15 bases. The CDR3 has 14 amino acids. The CDR3 nucleotides are TGCAGCGTCGAACAGCGCGGTAACACAGATACGCAGTATTTT. Protein product: CSVEQRGNTDTQYF.

This clone was counted between two and nine times. The chain joins TRBV2 to TRBJ2-1, with 8 bases fitting TRBD2. This CDR3 contains 15 residues. V was pared by 2 bases and J by 2 bases, with 2 bases of the junction left unmatched. Germline V gene data show CDR1 as SNHLY and CDR2 as FYNNEI. CDR3 in DNA: TGTGCCAGCAGTGAATTAGCGGGGCCCTACAATGAGCAGTTCTTC. Its protein is CASSELAGPYNEQFF.

This clone has a handful of counts. This chain uses TRBV7-2 with TRBJ2-5; D assignment may be TRBD1 or TRBD2 (6 bases each). The CDR3 loop spans 14 amino acids. V gave up 4 bases and J gave up 0 bases, with 9 bases separating them. Germline V CDR1 and CDR2: SGHTA, FQGNSA. In nucleotides, the CDR3 is TGTGCCAGCAGCTACGGGGGCTACCAAGAGACCCAGTACTTC. Residues: CASSYGGYQETQYF. The variable domain in full, completed from reference TRBV7-2 and TRBJ2-5, reads GAGVSQSPSNKVTEKGKDVELRCDPISGHTALYWYRQSLGQGLEFLIYFQGNSAPDKSGLPSDRFSAERTGGSVSTLTIQRTQQEDSAVYLCASSYGGYQETQYFGPGTRLLVL.

Of note for this clone: Distinct nucleotide sequences in the sample also encode this CDR3. Here the CDR3 reads CASSLLRETQYF. The DNA of the CDR3 is TGTGCCAGCAGCTTACTCCGGGAGACCCAGTACTTC. The chain is built from TRBV7-9 and TRBJ2-5; D is ambiguous. Trimming took 2 bases from V and 5 from J, leaving 6 bases between them. Germline V CDR1 and CDR2: SEHNR, FQNEAQ (reference sequence). The CDR3 has 12 residues. Combining the CDR3 with reference TRBV7-9 and TRBJ2-5 gives the whole variable domain DTGVSQNPRHKITKRGQNVTFRCDPISEHNRLYWYRQTLGQGPEFLTYFQNEAQLEKSRLLSDRFSAERPKGSFSTLEIQRTEQGDSAMYLCASSLLRETQYFGPGTRLLVL.

The chain joins TRBV4-3 to TRBJ2-4, with TRBD1 identical over 8 bases. The CDR3 is 16 residues long. The ends lost 1 base at V and 8 bases at J; junction bases unmatched: 10. Germline lookup yields CDR1 LGHNA and CDR2 YSLEER. The CDR3 sequence is CASSQGDQGAGDIQYF. The CDR3 DNA sequence: TGCGCCAGCAGCCAAGGTGACCAGGGGGCCGGGGACATTCAGTACTTC.

There are a few counts of this clone. V gene TRBV29-1 combines with J gene TRBJ1-1, with a tentative D call TRBD1 (5 bases). The CDR3 runs to 14 residues. Germline V gene sequence: CDR1 SQVTM, CDR2 ANQGSEA. Trimming cost V 6 bases and J 8 bases, with 22 bases left between them. The CDR3 coding sequence is TGCAGCGTCACACACGGGACGGCCGAGGGGGAAGCTTTCTTT. This sequence encodes CSVTHGTAEGEAFF.

The chain is built from TRBV19 and TRBJ2-1; 9 bases are shared with TRBD1. In germline, CDR1 is LNHDA, CDR2 SQIVND (reference sequence). The CDR3 has 21 residues. J was trimmed by 6 bases and V by 3 bases; bases with no gene match: 24. The CDR3 region is CASSIRFTPGQGDRKRNEQFF. CDR3 nucleotide sequence: TGTGCCAGTAGTATCCGATTTACGCCGGGACAGGGAGACCGTAAGCGCAATGAGCAGTTCTTC.

V is TRBV30 and J is TRBJ1-1; TRBD1 matches 7 bases. With V trimmed by 1 base and J by 2 bases, 7 bases remained unmatched. In germline, CDR1 is GTSNPN, CDR2 SVGIG (reference sequence). There are 15 residues in the CDR3. CDR3 sequence reads: CAWSAAGTVNTEAFF. The CDR3 DNA sequence: TGTGCCTGGAGTGCGGCCGGGACAGTAAACACTGAAGCTTTCTTT.

The chain employs TRBV5-1 and TRBJ2-7, with D perhaps TRBD1 or TRBD2 (5 bases each). Trimming removed 6 bases from V and 7 bases from J, with 17 bases in between. The CDR3 sequence is 13 residues long. Germline V lookup: CDR1 SGHRS, CDR2 YFSETQ. CDR3 in amino acids: CASNVGDLREQYF. CDR3 sequence (DNA): TGCGCCAGCAATGTGGGGGACCTTAGAGAGCAGTACTTC.

This sequence joins TRBV30 and TRBJ1-1; no reliable D call. V lost 0 bases, J lost 4 bases, and 9 bases lay in between. Germline CDR1 GTSNPN, CDR2 SVGIG (reference sequence). The length of the CDR3 is 13 residues. CDR3 in DNA: TGTGCCTGGAGTGTGGCCGGGTTCACTGAAGCTTTCTTT. Amino acids: CAWSVAGFTEAFF.

The chain combines TRBV7-2 with TRBJ2-1; a weak D match, TRBD2 (6 bases). V lost 10 bases, J lost 6 bases, and 19 bases lay in between. CDR1 is SGHTA and CDR2 is FQGNSA in the germline V gene. This CDR3 comprises 14 residues. The CDR3 DNA reads as TGTGCCACCAATCGCCCCGGGAGAGGCAATGAGCAGTTCTTC. Its protein product is CATNRPGRGNEQFF.

This clone was detected a few times. The V gene is TRBV19, the J gene TRBJ1-1, with D tentatively TRBD1 (5 bases). CDR1 and CDR2 from the germline V gene are LNHDA and SQIVND (reference sequence). V shed 0 bases and J shed 6 bases, with 11 bases lying between them. This CDR3 is 14 amino acids long. The CDR3 loop is CASSIERGFAEAFF. The CDR3 DNA reads TGTGCCAGTAGTATAGAGCGGGGGTTCGCTGAAGCTTTCTTT.